This T cell receptor (beta chain) was documented in a study of T cell repertoires in cytomegalovirus infection. Looking at the study overall: Public TCR beta signatures provided an indication of both CMV infection and a matching HLA type.

TCRdb analysed the reads with MiXCR anew, one entry per CDR3 protein. Of some 680,000 distinct CDR3 sequences listed, approximately 40% are singletons. Per germline, CDR1 LGHNA and CDR2 YSLEER. The CDR3 loop spans 16 amino acids. V was pared by 4 bases and J by 6 bases, with 11 bases of the junction left unmatched. Concerning this clonotype: As yet, its antigen is unknown.

General study points: Identification of carriers of CMV plus the relevant HLA was achieved through cumulative public TCR beta family frequency.

This chain connects TRBV4-3 to TRBJ2-3; 9 bases agree with TRBD1. The clonotype was recovered from a human donor in good health (CMV status not recorded). Some clones in this sample may be carry-over from other donors' samples. The material sequenced was PBMCs. The CDR3 loop is CASSPGDRVLVDTQYF. The CDR3 nucleotides are TGCGCCAGCAGCCCTGGGGACAGGGTCTTAGTGGATACGCAGTATTTT.